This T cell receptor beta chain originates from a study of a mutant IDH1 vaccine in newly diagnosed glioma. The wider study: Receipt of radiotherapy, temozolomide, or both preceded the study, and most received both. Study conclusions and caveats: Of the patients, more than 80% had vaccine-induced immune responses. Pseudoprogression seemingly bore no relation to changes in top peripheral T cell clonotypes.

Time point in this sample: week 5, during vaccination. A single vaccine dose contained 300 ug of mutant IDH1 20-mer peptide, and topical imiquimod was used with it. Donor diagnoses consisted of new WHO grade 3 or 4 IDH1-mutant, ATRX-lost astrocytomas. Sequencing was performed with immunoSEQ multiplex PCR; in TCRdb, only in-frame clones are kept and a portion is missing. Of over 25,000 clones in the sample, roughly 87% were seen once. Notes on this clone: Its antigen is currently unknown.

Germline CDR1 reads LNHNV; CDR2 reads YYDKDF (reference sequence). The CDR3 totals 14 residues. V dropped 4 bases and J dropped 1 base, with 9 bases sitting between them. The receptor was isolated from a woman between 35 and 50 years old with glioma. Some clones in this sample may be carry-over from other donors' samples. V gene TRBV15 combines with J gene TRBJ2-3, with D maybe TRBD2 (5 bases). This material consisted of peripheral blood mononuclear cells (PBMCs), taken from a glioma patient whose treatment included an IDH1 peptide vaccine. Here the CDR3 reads CATSTGSRTDTQYF. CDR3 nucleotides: TGTGCCACCAGCACGGGGTCCCGCACAGATACGCAGTATTTT.